The 6 T cell receptor beta chains reported below all come from one sample, sequenced in a study of OX40 agonist ivuxolimab in advanced cancers. The library was produced with the immunoSEQ multiplex PCR assay. Drawn from immuneACCESS, this table holds only the in-frame rearrangements with V and J called that TCRdb kept. Clones are partly lost; checked studies trace under half to an unresolved V gene and leave the rest unexplained. The sample includes approximately 76,000 clones, with around 86% observed a single time. The ten top clones hold approximately 0.8% of the sample. This sample comprised CD4+ or CD8+ T cells sorted from blood, obtained in a trial of the OX40 agonist ivuxolimab. The source of these receptors is an adult with an advanced solid tumor such as melanoma, head and neck, liver or kidney cancer.

V usage is TRBV19 and J usage is TRBJ2-7; D might be TRBD1 (6 bases). The V end was cut by 6 bases, the J end by 6 bases, with 18 bases between. Germline loops: CDR1 LNHDA, CDR2 SQIVND (reference sequence). The CDR3 has 14 amino acids. The CDR3 DNA reads TGTGCCAGTAGCCTATCGACAGGAACGGGCGAGCAGTACTTC. The encoded protein is CASSLSTGTGEQYF.

The chain employs TRBV30 and TRBJ1-5; D uncertain. V dropped 0 bases and J dropped 9 bases, with 15 bases sitting between them. CDR1 and CDR2 (germline): GTSNPN, SVGIG (reference sequence). The CDR3 consists of 14 residues. The CDR3 sequence is CAWSVTEGDRPQHF. For the CDR3, the DNA is TGTGCCTGGAGTGTTACAGAAGGAGATAGGCCCCAGCATTTT.

On this clone: Within the sample, other DNA sequences also encode this same CDR3. The chain combines TRBV6-1 with TRBJ1-5; D remains ambiguous. Trimming pared 1 base from V and 8 bases from J, leaving 9 bases between. The CDR3 totals 13 residues. Looked up from germline, CDR1 is MNHNS and CDR2 is SASEGT. For the CDR3, the DNA is TGTGCCAGCAGTGAAGAGAGAAGGGAGCCCCAGCATTTT. Translated: CASSEERREPQHF.

This chain uses TRBV14 with TRBJ2-7, with D possibly TRBD2 on 6 matching bases. Germline V gene sequence: CDR1 SGHDN, CDR2 FVKESK. The CDR3 sequence is 15 residues long. V was cut by 0 bases and J by 1 base, with 10 bases left in between. In DNA form, the CDR3 reads TGTGCCAGCAGCCAAGAAGGGGCGGGGTCCTACGAGCAGTACTTC. This codes for CASSQEGAGSYEQYF.

In its sample, this clone was seen once. This chain uses TRBV2 with TRBJ2-1, with TRBD2 matching 14 bases. V dropped 8 bases and J dropped 7; count of bases not matched to a gene: 4. This CDR3 is 14 amino acids long. CDR1 SNHLY and CDR2 FYNNEI come from the germline V gene. CDR3 DNA: TGTGCCAGCCTGTGGACTAGCGGGAGGAATGAGCAGTTCTTC. This sequence encodes CASLWTSGRNEQFF.

The CDR3 coding sequence is TGTGCCAGCAGTGACCGACGGGTCGCCGGAAACACCATATATTTT. It specifies CASSDRRVAGNTIYF. This sequence joins TRBV28 and TRBJ1-3, with no clear D. CDR1 is MDHEN and CDR2 is SYDVKM in the germline V gene. This CDR3 is 15 amino acids long. V lost 5 bases and J lost 4, with 15 bases in between.